Below, 24 T cell receptor beta chains from the same sample are listed, as sequenced in a study of T-cell memory formation after mild COVID-19. A single record per CDR3 protein comes from TCRdb applying MiXCR to the 5' RACE reads. The data show hundreds of thousands of distinct CDR3 sequences, roughly 18% seen once. What was sequenced was PBMCs or a T cell subset sorted from them (not recorded which). These receptors originate from an adult woman who had mild COVID-19 (a few samples of this study predate the infection). Cell type and time point are not known.

The V and J genes are TRBV12-3 or TRBV12-4 and TRBJ2-1, with D possibly matching TRBD1 (6 bases). The V end lost 3 bases, the J end lost 6 bases, and 9 bases lay between the germline ends. The CDR3 runs 13 residues. DNA for the CDR3: TGTGCCAGCAGTTTTGGACAGCTCAATGAGCAGTTCTTC. It is translated as CASSFGQLNEQFF.

This CDR3 is CASSGQGVGGYTF. DNA of the CDR3: TGTGCCAGCAGCGGACAGGGGGTGGGTGGCTACACCTTC. The chain has TRBV7-2 and TRBJ1-2, with 10 bases identical to TRBD1. The germline V gene has CDR1 SGHTA and CDR2 FQGNSA. With 5 bases clipped from V and 7 bases from J, the junction kept 4 bases outside the gene matches. The CDR3 extends over 13 amino acids.

This clonotype was observed a few times. J is TRBJ2-1 and V is TRBV29-1; TRBD1 matches 9 bases. This CDR3 is built from 14 residues. J lost 5 bases, V lost 6 bases, and 8 bases had no gene match. The germline V gene encodes CDR1 SQVTM and CDR2 ANQGSEA. CDR3 in DNA: TGCAGCGTACCACAGGGGGCTTCGGACAATGAGCAGTTCTTC. Translated, it gives CSVPQGASDNEQFF.

CDR3 coding DNA: TGTGCCAGCAGCTTACGGTCGGGGGGTGACGCCGACGAGCAGTACTTC. Translation gives CASSLRSGGDADEQYF. J is TRBJ2-7 and V is TRBV7-8, with 7 bases identical to TRBD2. The CDR3 contains 16 residues. V was clipped by 2 bases and J by 5 bases; unmatched bases: 12. The germline CDR1 and CDR2 sequences are SGHVS and FQNEAQ. The complete variable domain, with remaining parts taken from reference TRBV7-8 and TRBJ2-7, reads GAGVSQSPRYKVAKRGQDVALRCDPISGHVSLFWYQQALGQGPEFLTYFQNEAQLDKSGLPSDRFFAERPEGSVSTLKIQRTQQEDSAVYLCASSLRSGGDADEQYFGPGTRLTVT.

This clonotype was detected only a few times. The rearrangement joins TRBV29-1 to TRBJ2-1, with 10 nucleotides matching TRBD2. Trimming took 6 bases from V and 6 from J; bases not matched to a gene: 8. Germline values: CDR1 SQVTM, CDR2 ANQGSEA. The CDR3 runs to 14 residues. The CDR3: CSVGSGRRLNEQFF. CDR3 nucleotide sequence: TGCAGCGTCGGTAGCGGGAGGAGGCTCAATGAGCAGTTCTTC.

The chain is built from TRBV5-1 and TRBJ2-1, with 9 bases that match TRBD1. Germline V lookup: CDR1 SGHRS, CDR2 YFSETQ. Trimming at V came to 0 bases and at J to 5 bases, leaving 3 bases not matched to a gene. This CDR3 is 15 amino acids long. This chain's CDR3 is CASSLVGQGHNEQFF. The CDR3 DNA reads TGCGCCAGCAGCTTGGTGGGACAGGGTCACAATGAGCAGTTCTTC.

The gene calls are TRBV15 and TRBJ2-7; D is unresolved. V was shortened by 5 bases and J by 3 bases, with 20 bases between the two germline ends. CDR3 length: 16 residues. The germline CDR1 and CDR2 sequences are LNHNV and YYDKDF (reference sequence). CDR3 residues: CATSSWKGDSDYEQYF. The CDR3 DNA reads as TGTGCCACCAGCTCCTGGAAGGGTGACTCAGACTACGAGCAGTACTTC.

This clonotype has just a few counts. The chain joins TRBV4-1 to TRBJ2-7; 8 positions agree with TRBD1. This CDR3 region has 16 residues. J gave up 6 bases and V 0 bases, and 10 bases lay outside the gene matches. Germline V lookup: CDR1 MGHRA, CDR2 YSYEKL. CDR3 bases: TGCGCCAGCAGCCAAGATGGTCGGACAGGGCTGGGCGAGCAGTACTTC. The encoded protein is CASSQDGRTGLGEQYF.

About this clonotype: Mismatch with germline at one junction end may stem from a read error. The V gene is TRBV15, the J gene TRBJ2-5; the D is unclear. Germline CDR1 reads LNHNV; CDR2 reads YYDKDF (reference sequence). This CDR3 has 13 residues. The CDR3 protein is CATSRLLSEAQYF. CDR3 in DNA: TGTGCCACCAGCAGACTCCTTTCAGAGGCCCAGTACTTC.

This chain links TRBV9 with TRBJ2-1, with D possibly TRBD1 on 5 matching bases. The CDR3 contains 13 residues. The ends were cut back, 3 bases at V and 4 bases at J, with 8 bases in the middle. Germline CDR1 SGDLS, CDR2 YYNGEE. For the CDR3, the DNA is TGTGCCAGCAGCGAGGGGATGTACAATGAGCAGTTCTTC. Protein sequence: CASSEGMYNEQFF.

The chain links TRBV29-1 to TRBJ1-2; TRBD1 agrees at 11 bases. J lost 2 bases, V lost 7 bases, and 9 bases had no gene match. This CDR3 region has 15 residues. Germline loops: CDR1 SQVTM, CDR2 ANQGSEA. CDR3 coding DNA: TGCAGCGCGGACTCGGGACAGGGGGTAAACTATGGCTACACCTTC. This translates into CSADSGQGVNYGYTF. Using reference TRBV29-1 and TRBJ1-2 for the parts outside the CDR3, the full variable domain is SAVISQKPSRDICQRGTSLTIQCQVDSQVTMMFWYRQQPGQSLTLIATANQGSEATYESGFVIDKFPISRPNLTFSTLTVSNMSPEDSSIYLCSADSGQGVNYGYTFGSGTRLTVV.

This rearrangement joins TRBV5-1 to TRBJ1-2; TRBD1 matches 8 bases. V lost 5 bases, J lost 0 bases, and 3 bases stayed unmatched. The germline V gene has CDR1 SGHRS and CDR2 YFSETQ. The CDR3 contains 14 residues. This CDR3 is CASRGQGANYGYTF. DNA for the CDR3: TGCGCCAGCAGAGGACAGGGAGCTAACTATGGCTACACCTTC.

This clonotype occurred a few times. V is TRBV6-1 and J is TRBJ2-5; 10 bases are a match to TRBD2. The germline V gene has CDR1 MNHNS and CDR2 SASEGT. The length of the CDR3 is 16 residues. Trimming took 5 bases from V and 2 from J; bases not matched to a gene: 8. CDR3 nucleotides: TGTGCCAGCAGTTCCGGCTTTAGCGGGGGGCAAGAGACCCAGTACTTC. This translates into CASSSGFSGGQETQYF.

The rearrangement links TRBV20-1 to TRBJ2-1, with D uncertain. Germline V gene data show CDR1 as DFQATT and CDR2 as SNEGSKA (reference sequence). V was trimmed by 7 bases and J by 0 bases, leaving 10 bases between them. There are 13 residues in the CDR3. CDR3 sequence reads: CSGGVSSYNEQFF. The CDR3 coding sequence is TGCAGTGGAGGCGTTAGCTCCTACAATGAGCAGTTCTTC.

This clonotype was observed at least ten times. This chain joins TRBV18 and TRBJ1-4; possibly TRBD1 for D (6 bases). Germline CDR1 is KGHSH and CDR2 is LQKENI. V was trimmed by 2 bases and J by 7 bases, leaving 11 bases between them. The CDR3 covers 14 residues. CDR3 DNA: TGTGCCAGCTCACCATACAGGGAAAGTGAAAAACTGTTTTTT. Protein sequence: CASSPYRESEKLFF. Filled out from reference TRBV18 and TRBJ1-4, the complete variable domain reads NAGVMQNPRHLVRRRGQEARLRCSPMKGHSHVYWYRQLPEEGLKFMVYLQKENIIDESGMPKERFSAEFPKEGPSILRIQQVVRGDSAAYFCASSPYRESEKLFFGSGTQLSVL.

In its sample, this clonotype was seen a few times. For the CDR3, the DNA is TGTGCCAGTAGTAAGGACCCCCGGTTGTGGAGTTTCTTT. It translates to CASSKDPRLWSFF. This chain links TRBV19 with TRBJ1-1; D call uncertain. This CDR3 is built from 13 residues. Trimming took 4 bases from V and 13 from J, leaving 19 bases between them. CDR1 and CDR2 (germline): LNHDA, SQIVND (reference sequence).

This clonotype came up once. J is TRBJ2-3 and V is TRBV20-1; 7 nucleotides agree with TRBD2. In germline, CDR1 is DFQATT, CDR2 SNEGSKA (reference sequence). The CDR3 is 17 residues long. V lost 2 bases, J lost 4 bases, and 15 bases stayed unmatched. CDR3: CSARPRWGGRWSDTQYF. The CDR3 DNA sequence: TGCAGTGCTAGACCCCGGTGGGGCGGGAGATGGTCAGATACGCAGTATTTT.

This chain links TRBV7-3 with TRBJ2-1, with 9 nucleotides matching TRBD2. With V trimmed by 2 bases and J by 3 bases, 5 bases remained unmatched. Germline V gene lookup returns CDR1 SGHTA and CDR2 FQGTGA. The CDR3 is made up of 16 amino acids. Here the CDR3 DNA reads TGTGCCAGCAGCTTAGGCGGGAGGGAATTCTACAATGAGCAGTTCTTC. It codes for CASSLGGREFYNEQFF. Looking up the rest from reference TRBV7-3 and TRBJ2-1 gives the full variable domain: GAGVSQTPSNKVTEKGKYVELRCDPISGHTALYWYRQSLGQGPEFLIYFQGTGAADDSGLPNDRFFAVRPEGSVSTLKIQRTERGDSAVYLCASSLGGREFYNEQFFGPGTRLTVL.

This chain uses TRBV6-5 with TRBJ2-5, with D perhaps TRBD1 (5 bases). The germline V and J ends were trimmed by 2 bases and 2 bases, with 9 bases remaining between them. The CDR3 covers 14 residues. The germline gives CDR1 MNHEY, CDR2 SVGAGI. CDR3 DNA sequence: TGTGCCAGCAGTTACACAGACAGACAAGAGACCCAGTACTTC. As protein: CASSYTDRQETQYF.

The V and J genes are TRBV3-1 and TRBJ1-3, with D possibly TRBD1 on 5 matching bases. V lost 4 bases and J lost 1, with 11 bases in between. The CDR3 has 15 residues. Germline V gives CDR1 LGHDT, CDR2 YNNKEL (reference sequence). The CDR3 region has the DNA TGTGCCAGCAGCCGGGGCGGGCAATCTGGAAACACCATATATTTT. It codes for CASSRGGQSGNTIYF.

The rearrangement uses TRBV7-2 and TRBJ2-1, with TRBD2 matching over 9 bases. Germline CDR1 SGHTA, CDR2 FQGNSA. The ends lost 5 bases at V and 7 bases at J; junction bases unmatched: 6. CDR3 length equals 14 residues. The DNA for the CDR3 is TGTGCCAGCAGCAGTAGCGGGAGTAGGAATGAGCAGTTCTTC. The encoded protein is CASSSSGSRNEQFF.

This clonotype has more than one count but fewer than ten. The V call is TRBV24-1, the J call TRBJ2-1; 10 bases match TRBD2. Per germline, CDR1 KGHDR and CDR2 SFDVKD. With 8 bases clipped from V and 2 bases from J, the junction kept 20 bases outside the gene matches. The length of the CDR3 is 20 residues. CDR3 sequence: CATKDRKSRVAGGPYNEQFF. For the CDR3, the DNA is TGTGCCACCAAGGACAGGAAAAGCCGGGTAGCGGGAGGCCCCTACAATGAGCAGTTCTTC.

The rearrangement links TRBV20-1 to TRBJ2-7, with D unresolved. Germline V CDR1 and CDR2: DFQATT, SNEGSKA (reference sequence). This CDR3 contains 12 residues. Here the CDR3 reads CSAMKSAYEQYF. CDR3 DNA sequence: TGCAGCGCAATGAAATCCGCATACGAGCAGTACTTC.

This clonotype was found a few times. The CDR3 bases are TGTGCCAGCAGTTTAGCATTGCTGGTGACCTACGAGCAGTACTTC. Translation: CASSLALLVTYEQYF. The chain combines TRBV12-3 or TRBV12-4 with TRBJ2-7; no firm D call. The V end lost 0 bases, the J end lost 2 bases, and 11 bases lay between the germline ends. The CDR3 sequence is 15 residues long.